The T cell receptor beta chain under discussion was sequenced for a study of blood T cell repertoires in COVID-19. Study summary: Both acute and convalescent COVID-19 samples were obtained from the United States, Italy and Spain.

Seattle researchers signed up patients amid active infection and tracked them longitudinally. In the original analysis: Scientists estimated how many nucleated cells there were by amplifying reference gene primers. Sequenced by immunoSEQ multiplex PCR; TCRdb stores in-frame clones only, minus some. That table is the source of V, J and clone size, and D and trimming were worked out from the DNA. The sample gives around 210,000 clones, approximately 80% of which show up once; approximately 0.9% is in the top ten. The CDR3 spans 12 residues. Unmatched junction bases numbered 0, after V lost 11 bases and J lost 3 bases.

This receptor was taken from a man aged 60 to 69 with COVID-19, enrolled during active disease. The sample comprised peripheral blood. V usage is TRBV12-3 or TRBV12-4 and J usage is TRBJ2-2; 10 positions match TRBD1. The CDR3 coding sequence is TGTGCCGGGACAGGGGACACCGGGGAGCTGTTTTTT. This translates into CAGTGDTGELFF.